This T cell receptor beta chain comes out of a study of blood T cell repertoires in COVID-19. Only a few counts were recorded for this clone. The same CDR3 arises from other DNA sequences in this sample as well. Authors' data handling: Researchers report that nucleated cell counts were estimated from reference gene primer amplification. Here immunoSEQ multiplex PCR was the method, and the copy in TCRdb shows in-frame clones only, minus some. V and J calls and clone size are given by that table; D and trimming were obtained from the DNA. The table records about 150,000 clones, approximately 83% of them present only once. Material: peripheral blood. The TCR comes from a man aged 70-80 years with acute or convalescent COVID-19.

CDR3 residues: CASSLGGLGEKLFF. As DNA, the CDR3 is TGTGCCAGCAGCTTGGGAGGGTTGGGCGAAAAACTGTTTTTT. V gene TRBV5-5 combines with J gene TRBJ1-4, with D unresolved. Germline V lookup: CDR1 SGHKS, CDR2 YYEKEE (reference sequence). V was pared by 0 bases and J by 8 bases, with 11 bases between. There are 14 residues in the CDR3.